This T cell receptor (beta chain) was observed in a study of cytomegalovirus exposure and HLA in healthy donors. About the study: Out of about 190 million T cells, an earlier analysis found over 100 million unique TCR beta sequences in total. Study-wide results and caveats: Among CMV-associated TCR beta chains, most appeared HLA-restricted in a later analysis.

Worth noting for this clone: The antigen is unknown.

Primers for the PCR totalled 60 Vbeta and 13 Jbeta. The protocol was immunoSEQ multiplex PCR, while the TCRdb copy is restricted to in-frame clones and leaves out a portion. In the table there are some 120,000 clones, 7% to 9.5% of which are singletons. The origin of this receptor is a woman between 35 and 50 years old in good health and CMV-seropositive. Material for sequencing was PBMCs.

CDR3 residues: CASRTTGDPIGYTF. The CDR3 DNA follows: TGTGCCAGTAGGACTACAGGGGACCCGATAGGGTACACCTTC. The rearrangement links TRBV19 to TRBJ1-2, with 7 bases aligning to TRBD1. This CDR3 comprises 14 residues. From germline, CDR1 is LNHDA and CDR2 SQIVND (reference sequence). The junction had 15 bases not matched to a gene; V was cut back by 6 bases and J by 11 bases.